This T cell receptor beta chain is from a study of CD8+CD57+ T cells in acquired aplastic anemia. Study-level results: Patients showed no significant difference from controls in CD8+ Simpson's diversity.

Profiles of TCR beta VDJ and CDR3 were generated from a genomic DNA template. TCRdb fed the reads into MiXCR, producing one record per CDR3 protein. This repertoire shows hundreds of thousands of distinct CDR3 sequences, around a third found once; its top ten account for less than 0.85%. With regard to this clonotype: The antigen is unknown.

The CDR3 consists of 14 residues. CDR1 is SNHLY, CDR2 FYNNEI, per germline. The ends were cut back, 2 bases at V and 10 bases at J, with 14 bases in the middle. The sequenced patients had an expansion of CD8+CD57+ cells seen by flow cytometry. Among the patients, none had received any therapy at the time of blood sampling. Specimen: sorted CD4+, CD8+, or CD8+CD57+ T cells (not recorded which) from PBMCs. This sequence joins TRBV2 and TRBJ1-4; D perhaps matches TRBD1 (5 bases). The TCR sequence derives from a human donor with aplastic anemia. DNA for the CDR3: TGTGCCAGCAGTGAATTAAGTTCGGGGGGAAAACTGTTTTTT. Amino acid sequence: CASSELSSGGKLFF.